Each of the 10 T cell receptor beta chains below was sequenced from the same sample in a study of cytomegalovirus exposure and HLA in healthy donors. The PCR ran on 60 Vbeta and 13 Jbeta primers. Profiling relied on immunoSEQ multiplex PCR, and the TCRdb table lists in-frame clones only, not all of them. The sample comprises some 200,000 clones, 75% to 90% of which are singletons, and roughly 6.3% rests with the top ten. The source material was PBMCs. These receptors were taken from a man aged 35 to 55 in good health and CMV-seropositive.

CDR3 DNA: TGTGCCAGCAGGGGTATTAGCGTCTCCTACGAGCAGTACTTC. Translating gives CASRGISVSYEQYF. The chain is built from TRBV6-1 and TRBJ2-7; tentative D call: TRBD2 (5 bases). This CDR3 has 14 amino acids. Trimming stripped 6 bases from V and 0 bases from J, with 12 bases between. Germline-derived CDR1 and CDR2 are MNHNS and SASEGT.

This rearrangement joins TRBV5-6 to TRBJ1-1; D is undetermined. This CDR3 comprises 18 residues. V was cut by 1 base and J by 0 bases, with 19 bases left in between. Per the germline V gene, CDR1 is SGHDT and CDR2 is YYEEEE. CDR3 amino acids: CASSLWQADLIVNTEAFF. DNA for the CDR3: TGTGCCAGCAGCTTGTGGCAGGCCGACCTTATAGTGAACACTGAAGCTTTCTTT.

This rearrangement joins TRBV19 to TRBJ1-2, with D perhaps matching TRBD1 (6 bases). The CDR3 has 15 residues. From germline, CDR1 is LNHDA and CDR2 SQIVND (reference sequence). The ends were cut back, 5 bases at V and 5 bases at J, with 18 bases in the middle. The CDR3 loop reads CASSGTGGRKYGYTF. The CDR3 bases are TGTGCCAGTAGTGGCACCGGGGGGCGAAAATATGGCTACACCTTC.

CDR3 amino acids: CASSGQGYEQYF. CDR3 DNA: TGCGCCAGCAGTGGACAGGGATACGAGCAGTACTTC. The rearrangement uses TRBV10-1 and TRBJ2-7; 7 positions agree with TRBD1. Germline assignment: CDR1 WNHNN and CDR2 SYGVQD (reference sequence). V dropped 4 bases and J dropped 4; count of bases not matched to a gene: 1. The CDR3 covers 12 residues.

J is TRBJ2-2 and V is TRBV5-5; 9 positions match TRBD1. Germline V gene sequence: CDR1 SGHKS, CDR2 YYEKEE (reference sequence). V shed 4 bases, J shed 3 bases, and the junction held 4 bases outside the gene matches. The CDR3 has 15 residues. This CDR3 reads CASSARTGDTGELFF. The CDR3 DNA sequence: TGTGCCAGCAGCGCCAGGACAGGGGACACCGGGGAGCTGTTTTTT.

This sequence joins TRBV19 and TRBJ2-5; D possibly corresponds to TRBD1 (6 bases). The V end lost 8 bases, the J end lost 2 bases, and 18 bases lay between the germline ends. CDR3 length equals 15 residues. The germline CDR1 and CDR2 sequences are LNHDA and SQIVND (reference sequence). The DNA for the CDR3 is TGTGCCAGTTCTATGGGGCGGACAGTACAAGAGACCCAGTACTTC. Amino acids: CASSMGRTVQETQYF.

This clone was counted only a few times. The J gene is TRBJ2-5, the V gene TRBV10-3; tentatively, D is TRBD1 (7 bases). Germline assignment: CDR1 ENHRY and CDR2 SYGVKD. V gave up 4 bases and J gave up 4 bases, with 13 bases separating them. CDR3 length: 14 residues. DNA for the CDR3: TGTGCCATCAGTGGGCCAGGGGGAGGAGAGACCCAGTACTTC. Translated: CAISGPGGGETQYF.

The CDR3 sequence: CASSLKTSGSQETQYF. CDR3 sequence (DNA): TGTGCCAGCAGCTTAAAGACTAGCGGCAGCCAAGAGACCCAGTACTTC. The rearrangement links TRBV7-8 to TRBJ2-5, with 9 positions matching TRBD2. This CDR3 has 16 amino acids. Germline CDR1 reads SGHVS; CDR2 reads FQNEAQ. V lost 2 bases and J lost 1; bases outside the gene matches: 5.

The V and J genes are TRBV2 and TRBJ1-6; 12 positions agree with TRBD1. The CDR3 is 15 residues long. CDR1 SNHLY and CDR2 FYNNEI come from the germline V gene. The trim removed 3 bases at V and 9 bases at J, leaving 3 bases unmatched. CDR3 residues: CASSEGTGGFSPLHF. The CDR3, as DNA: TGTGCCAGCAGTGAGGGGACAGGGGGCTTTTCACCCCTCCACTTT.

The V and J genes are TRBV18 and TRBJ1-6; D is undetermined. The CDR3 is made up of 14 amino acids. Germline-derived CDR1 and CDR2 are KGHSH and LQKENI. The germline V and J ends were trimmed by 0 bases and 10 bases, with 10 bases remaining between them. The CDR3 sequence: CASSPPEAWSPLHF. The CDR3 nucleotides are TGTGCCAGCTCACCACCTGAGGCTTGGTCACCCCTCCACTTT.